The 20 T cell receptor beta chains below were found in one sample sequenced in a study of chemoradiotherapy in HPV16-positive cancers. TCRdb's table, derived via immunoSEQ multiplex PCR, lists solely in-frame clones and lacks some. Among approximately 32,000 clones, about four fifths were seen once, and the ten largest hold around 4%. The source was blood, collected from a patient who underwent chemoradiotherapy. The source of these receptors is a human donor with HPV-associated anogenital cancer.

The gene calls are TRBV7-2 and TRBJ1-1; maybe TRBD1 (5 bases). The ends were cut back, 0 bases at V and 1 base at J, with 24 bases in the middle. CDR1 is SGHTA, CDR2 FQGNSA, per germline. The CDR3 spans 20 residues. The chain's CDR3 is CASSLAQRGGRVIWNTEAFF. CDR3 nucleotide sequence: TGTGCCAGCAGCTTAGCTCAACGGGGGGGACGGGTGATTTGGAACACTGAAGCTTTCTTT.

The rearrangement joins TRBV5-1 to TRBJ2-3; TRBD2 matches 14 bases. The CDR3 runs to 19 residues. The ends lost 0 bases at V and 6 bases at J; junction bases unmatched: 12. The germline gives CDR1 SGHRS, CDR2 YFSETQ. The CDR3 reads CASSLGTSGGLRLIDTQYF. In DNA, the CDR3 is TGCGCCAGCAGCTTGGGGACTAGCGGGGGGCTCCGGCTCATCGATACGCAGTATTTT.

The chain links TRBV7-9 to TRBJ2-3; TRBD2 might be the D (6 bases). The CDR3 has 17 amino acids. Trimming stripped 1 base from V and 5 bases from J, with 19 bases between. The germline gives CDR1 SEHNR, CDR2 FQNEAQ (reference sequence). CDR3 coding DNA: TGTGCCAGCAGCTTAGGCCGGGACTCCCGTGGTGGAGATACGCAGTATTTT. It translates to CASSLGRDSRGGDTQYF. Looking up the rest from reference TRBV7-9 and TRBJ2-3 gives the full variable domain: DTGVSQNPRHKITKRGQNVTFRCDPISEHNRLYWYRQTLGQGPEFLTYFQNEAQLEKSRLLSDRFSAERPKGSFSTLEIQRTEQGDSAMYLCASSLGRDSRGGDTQYFGPGTRLTVL.

This chain joins TRBV7-3 and TRBJ2-7; tentative D call: TRBD2 (7 bases). The ends were cut back, 4 bases at V and 3 bases at J, with 19 bases in the middle. Germline assignment: CDR1 SGHTA and CDR2 FQGTGA. CDR3 length: 16 residues. This CDR3 is CASSSAGRGGGYEQYF. CDR3 coding DNA: TGTGCCAGCAGCTCTGCGGGGAGGGGGGGCGGCTACGAGCAGTACTTC.

The rearrangement links TRBV19 to TRBJ2-7; no clear D gene. The CDR3 sequence is 9 residues long. V shed 11 bases and J shed 6 bases, with 8 bases lying between them. Germline values: CDR1 LNHDA, CDR2 SQIVND (reference sequence). The CDR3 nucleotides are TGTGCCTGGAGCCGCGAGCAGTACTTC. This encodes CAWSREQYF.

The V and J genes are TRBV5-4 and TRBJ1-1, with D possibly matching TRBD1 (5 bases). V lost 6 bases, J lost 4 bases, and 13 bases lay in between. The CDR3 runs 13 residues. Germline CDR1 and CDR2: SGHNT and YYREEE (reference sequence). The DNA for the CDR3 is TGTGCCAGCACCGGAGTCGGGGGCACTGAAGCTTTCTTT. Its protein is CASTGVGGTEAFF.

J is TRBJ2-3 and V is TRBV2, with TRBD1 as a possible D gene (5 bases). The CDR3 is 13 residues long. The germline CDR1 and CDR2 sequences are SNHLY and FYNNEI. Trimming took 7 bases from V and 3 from J, leaving 11 bases between them. DNA for the CDR3: TGTGCCAGCAAAACCTCAGGGACAGATACGCAGTATTTT. Its translation: CASKTSGTDTQYF.

The V gene is TRBV6-5, the J gene TRBJ1-2, with D unclear. The CDR3 extends over 14 amino acids. The V end was cut by 8 bases, the J end by 8 bases, with 21 bases between. Germline values: CDR1 MNHEY, CDR2 SVGAGI. The CDR3 loop is CASGNFWSNGGYTF. As DNA, the CDR3 is TGTGCCAGCGGTAACTTTTGGTCAAACGGGGGCTACACCTTC.

This clone has more than one count but fewer than ten. The V and J genes are TRBV7-3 and TRBJ2-7, with TRBD1 matching 9 bases. The CDR3 is 16 residues long. The V gene end was trimmed by 1 base and the J gene end by 4 bases; junction bases not matched to a gene: 8. The germline V gene has CDR1 SGHTA and CDR2 FQGTGA. The CDR3 here is CASSLKGPGQGYEQYF. Here the CDR3 DNA reads TGTGCCAGCAGCTTAAAAGGGCCCGGACAGGGGTACGAGCAGTACTTC. Filled out from reference TRBV7-3 and TRBJ2-7, the complete variable domain reads GAGVSQTPSNKVTEKGKYVELRCDPISGHTALYWYRQSLGQGPEFLIYFQGTGAADDSGLPNDRFFAVRPEGSVSTLKIQRTERGDSAVYLCASSLKGPGQGYEQYFGPGTRLTVT.

This chain connects TRBV14 to TRBJ2-5; 9 nucleotides agree with TRBD1. The germline V gene encodes CDR1 SGHDN and CDR2 FVKESK. J lost 5 bases, V lost 1 base, and 5 bases had no gene match. The CDR3 length is 15 residues. CDR3 in amino acids: CASSQGQGVPETQYF. In DNA form, the CDR3 reads TGTGCCAGCAGCCAAGGACAGGGGGTCCCCGAGACCCAGTACTTC.

This clone was observed a handful of times. The chain carries TRBV5-4 and TRBJ2-7, with 12 bases fitting TRBD2. CDR1 is SGHNT and CDR2 is YYREEE in the germline V gene (reference sequence). The CDR3 runs 17 residues. The trim removed 0 bases at V and 6 bases at J, leaving 10 bases unmatched. CDR3 sequence reads: CASSLGASGGAGVEQYF. The DNA for the CDR3 is TGTGCCAGCAGCTTGGGGGCTAGCGGGGGGGCTGGGGTCGAGCAGTACTTC.

This clone was observed once. This chain uses TRBV7-9 with TRBJ2-3; 8 bases are shared with TRBD1. The CDR3 has 15 residues. The ends lost 1 base at V and 5 bases at J; junction bases unmatched: 5. In germline, CDR1 is SEHNR, CDR2 FQNEAQ (reference sequence). The CDR3 coding sequence is TGTGCCAGCAGCTTAGGGCAGGGGGCTGGAGATACGCAGTATTTT. This translates into CASSLGQGAGDTQYF.

The chain joins TRBV7-6 to TRBJ2-5; a possible D gene is TRBD1 (6 bases). Germline CDR1 is SGHVS and CDR2 is FNYEAQ. The CDR3 runs to 15 residues. V lost 2 bases to trimming and J lost 1 base, with 11 bases between them. The CDR3 sequence is CASSLSRTVQETQYF. The CDR3 DNA reads TGTGCCAGCAGCTTAAGTCGGACAGTCCAAGAGACCCAGTACTTC.

The genes are TRBV19 and TRBJ2-5, with TRBD2 matching over 10 bases. Germline V gives CDR1 LNHDA, CDR2 SQIVND (reference sequence). V lost 2 bases to trimming and J lost 5 bases; unmatched junction nucleotides: 5. This CDR3 region has 15 residues. CDR3 bases: TGTGCCAGTAGTATAAGTAGCGGGGGGCTGGAGACCCAGTACTTC. Translation gives CASSISSGGLETQYF.

The chain recombines TRBV19 with TRBJ1-5; D possibly corresponds to TRBD1 (6 bases). CDR1 LNHDA and CDR2 SQIVND come from the germline V gene (reference sequence). This CDR3 spans 14 amino acids. V lost 6 bases and J lost 5, with 14 bases in between. The CDR3 DNA reads as TGTGCCAGTAGGTTATCAGGGGAACATCAGCCCCAGCATTTT. This codes for CASRLSGEHQPQHF.

This chain connects TRBV2 to TRBJ2-2; the match to TRBD2 covers 11 bases. The germline gives CDR1 SNHLY, CDR2 FYNNEI. The CDR3 sequence is 15 residues long. The V and J ends lost 6 bases and 6 bases, in that order; junction bases with no gene match: 6. The CDR3 DNA follows: TGTGCCAGCAGGGAGGGACTAGCGGCTCCCGGGGAGCTGTTTTTT. It yields the protein CASREGLAAPGELFF. The complete variable domain, with remaining parts taken from reference TRBV2 and TRBJ2-2, reads EPEVTQTPSHQVTQMGQEVILRCVPISNHLYFYWYRQILGQKVEFLVSFYNNEISEKSEIFDDQFSVERPDGSNFTLKIRSTKLEDSAMYFCASREGLAAPGELFFGEGSRLTVL.

The V gene is TRBV6-1, the J gene TRBJ1-2; TRBD1 is a possible D gene (5 bases). The germline V gene encodes CDR1 MNHNS and CDR2 SASEGT. This CDR3 contains 11 residues. The CDR3 protein is CGRGQNYGYTF. CDR3 nucleotide sequence: TGTGGGAGGGGTCAGAACTATGGCTACACCTTC.

The chain employs TRBV7-8 and TRBJ2-5; 8 bases map to TRBD2. The germline V gene encodes CDR1 SGHVS and CDR2 FQNEAQ. After removal of 5 bases from V and 6 bases from J, the junction contained 11 bases not matched to a gene. The CDR3 covers 15 residues. This chain's CDR3 is CASSPGRGRLQTQYF. The CDR3 DNA follows: TGTGCCAGCAGCCCCGGGAGGGGCCGCCTTCAGACCCAGTACTTC.

This clone has just a few counts. CDR3 protein: CASSPGHPYGYTF. Here the CDR3 DNA reads TGTGCCAGCAGTCCGGGACATCCGTATGGCTACACCTTC. The chain uses TRBV6-6 and TRBJ1-2, with TRBD1 as a possible D gene (6 bases). The CDR3 is made up of 13 amino acids. The germline gives CDR1 MNHNY, CDR2 SVGAGI (reference sequence). V lost 5 bases to trimming and J lost 5 bases, with 12 bases between them.

This clone was detected a few times. The chain employs TRBV5-4 and TRBJ2-6; a weak D match, TRBD2 (7 bases). This CDR3 has 16 residues. The ends were cut back, 2 bases at V and 2 bases at J, with 11 bases in the middle. Germline V gene sequence: CDR1 SGHNT, CDR2 YYREEE (reference sequence). The CDR3 here is CASSLGGAAGANVLTF. The DNA of the CDR3 is TGTGCCAGCAGCTTAGGGGGGGCCGCTGGGGCCAACGTCCTGACTTTC. Full variable domain (missing parts from reference TRBV5-4 and TRBJ2-6): ETGVTQSPTHLIKTRGQQVTLRCSSQSGHNTVSWYQQALGQGPQFIFQYYREEENGRGNFPPRFSGLQFPNYSSELNVNALELDDSALYLCASSLGGAAGANVLTFGAGSRLTVL.